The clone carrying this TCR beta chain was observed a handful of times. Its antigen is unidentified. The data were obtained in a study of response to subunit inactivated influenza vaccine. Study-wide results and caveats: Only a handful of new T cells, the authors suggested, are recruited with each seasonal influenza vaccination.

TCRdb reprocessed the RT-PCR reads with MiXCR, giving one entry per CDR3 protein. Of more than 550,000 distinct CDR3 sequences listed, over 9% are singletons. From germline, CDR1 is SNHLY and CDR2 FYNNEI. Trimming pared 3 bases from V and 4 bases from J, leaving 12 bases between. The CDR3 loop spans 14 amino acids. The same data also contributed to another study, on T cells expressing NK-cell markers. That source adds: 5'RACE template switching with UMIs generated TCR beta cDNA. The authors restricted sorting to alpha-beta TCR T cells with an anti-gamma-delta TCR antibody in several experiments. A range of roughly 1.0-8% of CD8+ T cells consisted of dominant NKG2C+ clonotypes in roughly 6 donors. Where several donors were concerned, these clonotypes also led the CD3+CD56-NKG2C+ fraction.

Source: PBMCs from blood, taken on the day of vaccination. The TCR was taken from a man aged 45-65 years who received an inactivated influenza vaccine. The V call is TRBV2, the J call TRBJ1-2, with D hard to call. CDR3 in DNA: TGTGCCAGCAGTGATCTGGGAGGTTTCTATGGCTACACCTTC. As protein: CASSDLGGFYGYTF. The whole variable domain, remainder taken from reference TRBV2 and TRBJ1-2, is EPEVTQTPSHQVTQMGQEVILRCVPISNHLYFYWYRQILGQKVEFLVSFYNNEISEKSEIFDDQFSVERPDGSNFTLKIRSTKLEDSAMYFCASSDLGGFYGYTFGSGTRLTVV.